Presented here are 13 T cell receptor beta chains from one specimen sequenced in a study of identical twins. TCRdb reanalysed the 5' RACE reads using MiXCR and keeps one entry per CDR3 protein. The sample holds approximately 600,000 distinct CDR3 sequences, around 7.5% seen once. This sample was also put to use in a study of yellow fever vaccine responses in identical twins.

Sequencing was performed on PBMCs. The receptors were sampled from a woman between 18 and 29 years old in good health.

The V call is TRBV4-1, the J call TRBJ2-1; 10 positions agree with TRBD2. The V gene end was trimmed by 3 bases and the J gene end by 6 bases; junction bases not matched to a gene: 14. The CDR3 contains 18 residues. Germline assignment: CDR1 MGHRA and CDR2 YSYEKL. The CDR3 DNA reads TGCGCCAGCAGCCACAGCGGGAGGGCTGGCGAGTTCTCCAATGAGCAGTTCTTC. Its translation is CASSHSGRAGEFSNEQFF.

This clonotype was picked up many times. This chain connects TRBV18 to TRBJ2-3; no clear D gene. V shed 1 base and J shed 2 bases, with 7 bases lying between them. Germline V lookup: CDR1 KGHSH, CDR2 LQKENI. The CDR3 sequence is 14 residues long. Written as DNA, the CDR3 is TGTGCCAGCTCACCACTTAGAGACACAGATACGCAGTATTTT. As protein: CASSPLRDTDTQYF.

The chain uses TRBV7-7 and TRBJ2-4; 7 bases line up with TRBD1. V shed 1 base and J 2 bases; nucleotides not matched to a gene: 17. This CDR3 spans 20 amino acids. Germline-derived CDR1 and CDR2 are SSHAT and FNYEAQ (reference sequence). The chain's CDR3 is CASSLGAFTGDGGTKNIQYF. The DNA for the CDR3 is TGTGCCAGCAGCTTAGGGGCTTTTACAGGGGATGGTGGGACCAAAAACATTCAGTACTTC. Full variable domain (rest looked up from reference TRBV7-7 and TRBJ2-4): GAGVSQSPRYKVTKRGQDVTLRCDPISSHATLYWYQQALGQGPEFLTYFNYEAQPDKSGLPSDRFSAERPEGSISTLTIQRTEQRDSAMYRCASSLGAFTGDGGTKNIQYFGAGTRLSVL.

The rearrangement uses TRBV25-1 and TRBJ2-7, with 8 bases that match TRBD2. Germline values: CDR1 MGHDK, CDR2 SYGVNS. V dropped 8 bases and J dropped 2; count of bases not matched to a gene: 5. The CDR3 loop spans 13 amino acids. CDR3 in DNA: TGTGCCAGCGGCAAAGCGGGAGCCTACGAGCAGTACTTC. Translation: CASGKAGAYEQYF.

This clonotype was observed many times. This chain links TRBV7-9 with TRBJ1-6; D unclear. Per germline, CDR1 SEHNR and CDR2 FQNEAQ (reference sequence). This CDR3 has 13 amino acids. V lost 3 bases to trimming and J lost 7 bases, with 7 bases between them. The CDR3 is CASSFGLNSPLHF. In DNA, the CDR3 is TGTGCCAGCAGCTTTGGACTCAATTCACCCCTCCACTTT.

V gene TRBV7-6 combines with J gene TRBJ1-1; 10 bases agree with TRBD1. Looked up from germline, CDR1 is SGHVS and CDR2 is FNYEAQ. This CDR3 is built from 15 residues. After removal of 3 bases from V and 10 bases from J, the junction contained 11 bases not matched to a gene. The CDR3 DNA is TGTGCCAGCAGCTTGGGGACAGGGGCCAGCCCTGGAGCTTTCTTT. Residues: CASSLGTGASPGAFF.

The chain uses TRBV11-2 and TRBJ2-1; no definite D call. Trimming took 5 bases from V and 0 from J, leaving 11 bases between them. This CDR3 has 15 amino acids. From germline, CDR1 is SGHAT and CDR2 FQNNGV. The CDR3 sequence: CASSVLKSSYNEQFF. In DNA form, the CDR3 reads TGTGCCAGCAGCGTCCTTAAGAGCTCCTACAATGAGCAGTTCTTC.

This clonotype was counted between two and nine times. The chain has TRBV7-3 and TRBJ1-6; 9 bases are a match to TRBD1. The V gene end was trimmed by 6 bases and the J gene end by 5 bases; junction bases not matched to a gene: 5. CDR1 SGHTA and CDR2 FQGTGA come from the germline V gene. The CDR3 runs to 15 residues. In DNA, the CDR3 is TGTGCCAGCAGTTTTACAGGGGGCGATAATTCACCCCTCCACTTT. Translated: CASSFTGGDNSPLHF.

This clonotype showed up many times. The gene calls are TRBV3-1 and TRBJ1-2, with a weak D call TRBD1 (5 bases). This CDR3 is built from 14 residues. V was shortened by 3 bases and J by 4 bases, with 12 bases between the two germline ends. The germline CDR1 and CDR2 sequences are LGHDT and YNNKEL (reference sequence). As DNA, the CDR3 is TGTGCCAGCAGCCAGGGGGAGAGTTTCTATGGCTACACCTTC. Encoded protein: CASSQGESFYGYTF.

The chain joins TRBV10-3 to TRBJ1-1; D not certain. The CDR3 has 14 amino acids. Trimming took off 1 base at V and 1 base at J, with 7 bases between the two ends. In germline, CDR1 is ENHRY, CDR2 SYGVKD. The CDR3 reads CAISEYQKNTEAFF. The DNA for the CDR3 is TGTGCCATCAGTGAGTATCAAAAGAACACTGAAGCTTTCTTT.

V usage is TRBV28 and J usage is TRBJ2-1; 10 nucleotides match TRBD1. Trimming took 5 bases from V and 2 from J; bases not matched to a gene: 6. Germline CDR1 is MDHEN and CDR2 is SYDVKM. The CDR3 is made up of 16 amino acids. DNA of the CDR3: TGTGCCAGCAGTATTCTGACAGGGGGCGCCTACAATGAGCAGTTCTTC. It specifies CASSILTGGAYNEQFF.

This clonotype has just a few counts. V and J are TRBV6-1 and TRBJ2-7; TRBD1 matches 7 bases. Per the germline V gene, CDR1 is MNHNS and CDR2 is SASEGT. The CDR3 totals 13 residues. V shed 7 bases, J shed 7 bases, and the junction held 10 bases outside the gene matches. Here the CDR3 DNA reads TGTGCCAGCAACACGGACAGGACTGGGGAGCAGTACTTC. This codes for CASNTDRTGEQYF.

This clonotype was seen repeatedly, ten times or more. V and J are TRBV12-3 or TRBV12-4 and TRBJ1-4, with TRBD1 identical over 10 bases. V gave up 5 bases and J gave up 5 bases; unmatched junction bases: 5. The CDR3 has 15 residues. The CDR3, as DNA: TGTGCCAGCAGTACCGGGACAGGGGTAAATGAAAAACTGTTTTTT. Translated: CASSTGTGVNEKLFF.